This T cell receptor (beta chain) was obtained from a study of T cell responses to AZD1222 COVID-19 vaccine. In the study overall: Pooling of second doses given at about 4 or about 12 weeks was done. Overall study findings and caveats: Reports say nearly half of spike-specific TCRs go after unmutated variant regions. Every sample of the repertoires postdated the peak T cell response. Clonal diversity was possibly underestimated; the donors were predominantly white British and more often female.

The data were produced by immunoSEQ multiplex PCR, yet TCRdb's version contains in-frame clones alone and is incomplete. The sample yields roughly 190,000 clones, roughly 93% seen once. The CDR3 contains 15 residues. V was pared by 7 bases and J by 6 bases, with 11 bases of the junction left unmatched. Germline V gene sequence: CDR1 SGHVS, CDR2 FQNEAQ. As for this clone: What it binds is unknown.

The chain joins TRBV7-8 to TRBJ2-7; TRBD2 matches 11 bases. This sequence originates from an adult in good health. The sequences come from peripheral blood, collected on day 0 of AZD1222 vaccination. CDR3 in amino acids: CASTLTSGRSSEQYF. CDR3 coding DNA: TGTGCCAGCACCCTCACTAGCGGGAGATCGTCCGAGCAGTACTTC.